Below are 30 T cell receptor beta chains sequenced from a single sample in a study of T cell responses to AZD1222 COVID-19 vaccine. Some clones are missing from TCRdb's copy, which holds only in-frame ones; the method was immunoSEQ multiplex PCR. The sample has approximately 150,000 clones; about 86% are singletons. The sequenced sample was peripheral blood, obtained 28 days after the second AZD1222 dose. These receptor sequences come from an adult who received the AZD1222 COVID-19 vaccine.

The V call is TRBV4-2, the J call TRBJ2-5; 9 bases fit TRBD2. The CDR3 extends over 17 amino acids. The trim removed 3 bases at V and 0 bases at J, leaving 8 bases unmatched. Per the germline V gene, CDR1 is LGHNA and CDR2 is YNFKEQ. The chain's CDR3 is CASSHGSGGTYQETQYF. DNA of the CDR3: TGTGCCAGCAGCCACGGGAGCGGGGGGACCTACCAAGAGACCCAGTACTTC.

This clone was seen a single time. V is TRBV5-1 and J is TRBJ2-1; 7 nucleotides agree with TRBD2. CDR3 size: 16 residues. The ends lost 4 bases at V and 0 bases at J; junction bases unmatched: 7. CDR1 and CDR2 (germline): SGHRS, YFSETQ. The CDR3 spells CASSTGGQSSYNEQFF. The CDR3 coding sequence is TGCGCCAGCAGCACGGGAGGCCAAAGCTCCTACAATGAGCAGTTCTTC. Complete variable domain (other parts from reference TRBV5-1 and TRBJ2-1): KAGVTQTPRYLIKTRGQQVTLSCSPISGHRSVSWYQQTPGQGLQFLFEYFSETQRNKGNFPGRFSGRQFSNSRSEMNVSTLELGDSALYLCASSTGGQSSYNEQFFGPGTRLTVL.

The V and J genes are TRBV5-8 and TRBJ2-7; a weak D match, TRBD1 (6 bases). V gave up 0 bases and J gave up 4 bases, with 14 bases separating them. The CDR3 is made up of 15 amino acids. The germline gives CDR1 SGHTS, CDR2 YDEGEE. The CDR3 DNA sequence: TGTGCCAGCAGCTTGGATCAGGGACAACAGTACGAGCAGTACTTC. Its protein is CASSLDQGQQYEQYF. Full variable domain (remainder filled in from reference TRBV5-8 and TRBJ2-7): EAGVTQSPTHLIKTRGQQATLRCSPISGHTSVYWYQQALGLGLQFLLWYDEGEERNRGNFPPRFSGRQFPNYSSELNVNALELEDSALYLCASSLDQGQQYEQYFGPGTRLTVT.

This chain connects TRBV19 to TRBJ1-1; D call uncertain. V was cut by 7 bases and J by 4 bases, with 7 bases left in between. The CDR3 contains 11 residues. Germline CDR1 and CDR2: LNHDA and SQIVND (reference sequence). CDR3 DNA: TGTGCCAGTACGGGGTTCACTGAAGCTTTCTTT. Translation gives CASTGFTEAFF.

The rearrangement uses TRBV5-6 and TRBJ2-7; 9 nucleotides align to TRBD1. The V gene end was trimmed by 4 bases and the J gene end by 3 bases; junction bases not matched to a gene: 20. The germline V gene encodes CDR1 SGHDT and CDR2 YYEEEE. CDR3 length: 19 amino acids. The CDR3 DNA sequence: TGTGCCAGCAGCCCATCCGGGACAGGGAGCCCCCCCTTCTACTACGAGCAGTACTTC. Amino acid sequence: CASSPSGTGSPPFYYEQYF.

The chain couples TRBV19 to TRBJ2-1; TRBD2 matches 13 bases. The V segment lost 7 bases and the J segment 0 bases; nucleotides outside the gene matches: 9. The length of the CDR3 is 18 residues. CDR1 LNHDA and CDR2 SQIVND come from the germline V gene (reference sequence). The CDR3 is CASTPRTSGGSSYNEQFF. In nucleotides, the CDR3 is TGTGCCAGTACCCCCAGGACTAGCGGGGGAAGCTCCTACAATGAGCAGTTCTTC.

Here the CDR3 reads CASSVGTRGGGDTQYF. The CDR3 DNA reads TGTGCCAGCAGCGTAGGGACTAGAGGGGGCGGAGATACGCAGTATTTT. The chain links TRBV9 to TRBJ2-3; D possibly uses TRBD1 or TRBD2 (7 bases each). Germline CDR1 reads SGDLS; CDR2 reads YYNGEE. V lost 0 bases and J lost 5, with 16 bases in between. The CDR3 sequence is 16 residues long.

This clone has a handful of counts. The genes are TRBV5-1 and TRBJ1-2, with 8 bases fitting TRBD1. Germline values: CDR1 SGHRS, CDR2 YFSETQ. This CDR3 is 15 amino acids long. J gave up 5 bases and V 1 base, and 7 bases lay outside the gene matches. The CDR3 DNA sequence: TGCGCCAGCAGCTTGTTAAGCCGGGACAGGTATGGCTACACCTTC. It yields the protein CASSLLSRDRYGYTF.

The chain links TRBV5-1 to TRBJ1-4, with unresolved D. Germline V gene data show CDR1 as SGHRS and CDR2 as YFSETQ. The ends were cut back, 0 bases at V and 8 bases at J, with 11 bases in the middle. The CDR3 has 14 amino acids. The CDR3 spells CASSLEAGIEKLFF. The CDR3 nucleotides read TGCGCCAGCAGCTTGGAAGCGGGGATCGAAAAACTGTTTTTT. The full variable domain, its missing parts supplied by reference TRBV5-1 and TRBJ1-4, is KAGVTQTPRYLIKTRGQQVTLSCSPISGHRSVSWYQQTPGQGLQFLFEYFSETQRNKGNFPGRFSGRQFSNSRSEMNVSTLELGDSALYLCASSLEAGIEKLFFGSGTQLSVL.

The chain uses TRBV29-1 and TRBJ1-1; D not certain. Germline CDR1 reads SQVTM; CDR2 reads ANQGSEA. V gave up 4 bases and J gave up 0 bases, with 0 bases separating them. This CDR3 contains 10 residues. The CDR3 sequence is CSVVNTEAFF. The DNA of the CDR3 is TGCAGCGTTGTGAACACTGAAGCTTTCTTT.

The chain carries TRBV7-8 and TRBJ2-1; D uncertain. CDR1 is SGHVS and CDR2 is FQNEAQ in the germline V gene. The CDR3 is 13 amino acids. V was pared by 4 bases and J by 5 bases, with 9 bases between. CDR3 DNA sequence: TGTGCCAGCAGCTCTCGGGCAAACAATGAGCAGTTCTTC. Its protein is CASSSRANNEQFF.

CDR3 bases: TGCGCCAGCAGCCTGGACAGGGGGACAACTAATGAAAAACTGTTTTTT. Translation gives CASSLDRGTTNEKLFF. The gene calls are TRBV5-1 and TRBJ1-4; 10 bases fit TRBD1. Germline V gene lookup returns CDR1 SGHRS and CDR2 YFSETQ. V was pared by 4 bases and J by 0 bases, with 3 bases of the junction left unmatched. The CDR3 covers 16 residues.

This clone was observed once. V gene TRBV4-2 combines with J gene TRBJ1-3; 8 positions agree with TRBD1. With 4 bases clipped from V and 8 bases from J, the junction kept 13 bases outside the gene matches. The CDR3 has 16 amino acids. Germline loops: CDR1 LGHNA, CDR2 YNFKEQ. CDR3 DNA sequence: TGTGCCAGCAGCCGGGACGGACAGGGAAGGGAGTACACCATATATTTT. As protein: CASSRDGQGREYTIYF.

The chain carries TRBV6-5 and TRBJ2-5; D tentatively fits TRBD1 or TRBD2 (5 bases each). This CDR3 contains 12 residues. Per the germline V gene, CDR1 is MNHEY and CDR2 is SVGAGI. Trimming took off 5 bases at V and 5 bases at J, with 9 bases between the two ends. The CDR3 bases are TGTGCCAGCAGTCGGGACCCGGAGACCCAGTACTTC. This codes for CASSRDPETQYF.

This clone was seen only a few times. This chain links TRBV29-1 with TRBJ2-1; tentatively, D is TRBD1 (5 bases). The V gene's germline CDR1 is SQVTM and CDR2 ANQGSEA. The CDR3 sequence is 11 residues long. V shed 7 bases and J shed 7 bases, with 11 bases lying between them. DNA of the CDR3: TGCAGCGGCCACAGGAGTAATGAGCAGTTCTTC. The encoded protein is CSGHRSNEQFF.

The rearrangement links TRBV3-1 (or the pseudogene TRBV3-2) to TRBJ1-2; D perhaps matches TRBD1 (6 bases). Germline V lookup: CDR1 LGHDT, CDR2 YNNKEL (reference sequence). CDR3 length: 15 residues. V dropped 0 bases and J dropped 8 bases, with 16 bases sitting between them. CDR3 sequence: CASSQDTHPGAGYTF. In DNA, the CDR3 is TGTGCCAGCAGCCAAGACACACACCCGGGGGCCGGCTACACCTTC.

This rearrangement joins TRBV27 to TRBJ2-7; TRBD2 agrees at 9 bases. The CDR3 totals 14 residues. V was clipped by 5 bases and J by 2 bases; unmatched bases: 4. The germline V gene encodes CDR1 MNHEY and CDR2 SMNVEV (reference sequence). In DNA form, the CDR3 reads TGTGCCAGCAGTCGGGTAGCGGGAGCCTACGAGCAGTACTTC. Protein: CASSRVAGAYEQYF.

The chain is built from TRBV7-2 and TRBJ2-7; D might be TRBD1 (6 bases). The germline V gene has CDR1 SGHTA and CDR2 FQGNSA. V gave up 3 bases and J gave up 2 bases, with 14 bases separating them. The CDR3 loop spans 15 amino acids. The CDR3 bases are TGTGCCAGCAGCTTGCGGGCCACAGGGACCTACGAGCAGTACTTC. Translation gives CASSLRATGTYEQYF.

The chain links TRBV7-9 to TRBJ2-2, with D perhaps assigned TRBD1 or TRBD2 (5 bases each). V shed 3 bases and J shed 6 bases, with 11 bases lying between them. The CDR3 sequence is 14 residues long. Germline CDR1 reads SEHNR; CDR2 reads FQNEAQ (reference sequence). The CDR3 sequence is CASSLVGDAGELFF. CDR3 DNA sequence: TGTGCCAGCAGCTTGGTAGGGGACGCCGGGGAGCTGTTTTTT.

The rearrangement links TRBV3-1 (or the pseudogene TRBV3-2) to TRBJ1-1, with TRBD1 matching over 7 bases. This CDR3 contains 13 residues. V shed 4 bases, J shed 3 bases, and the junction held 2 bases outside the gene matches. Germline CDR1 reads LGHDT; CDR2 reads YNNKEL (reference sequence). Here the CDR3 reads CASSLQGDTEAFF. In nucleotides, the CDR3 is TGTGCCAGCAGCCTTCAGGGGGACACTGAAGCTTTCTTT.

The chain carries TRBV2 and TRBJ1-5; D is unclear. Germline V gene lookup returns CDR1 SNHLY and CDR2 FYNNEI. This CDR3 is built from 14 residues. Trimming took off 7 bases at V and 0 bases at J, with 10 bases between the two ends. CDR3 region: CASTAANSNQPQHF. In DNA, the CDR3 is TGTGCCAGCACGGCGGCTAATAGCAATCAGCCCCAGCATTTT.

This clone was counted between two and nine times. In nucleotides, the CDR3 is TGCGCCAGCAGCTTGGAGTGGGGACGGCCCCTCCACTTT. Amino acids: CASSLEWGRPLHF. The rearrangement joins TRBV5-1 to TRBJ1-6; maybe TRBD1 (5 bases). The germline CDR1 and CDR2 sequences are SGHRS and YFSETQ. The CDR3 contains 13 residues. Between the trimmed V and J ends, which lost 0 bases and 13 bases, there was a span of 11 bases. Supplemented by reference TRBV5-1 and TRBJ1-6, the full variable domain reads KAGVTQTPRYLIKTRGQQVTLSCSPISGHRSVSWYQQTPGQGLQFLFEYFSETQRNKGNFPGRFSGRQFSNSRSEMNVSTLELGDSALYLCASSLEWGRPLHFGNGTRLTVT.

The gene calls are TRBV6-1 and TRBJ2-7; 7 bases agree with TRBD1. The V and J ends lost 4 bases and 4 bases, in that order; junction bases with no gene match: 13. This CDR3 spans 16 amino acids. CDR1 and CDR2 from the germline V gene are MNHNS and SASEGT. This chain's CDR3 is CASSVSRGKTLYEQYF. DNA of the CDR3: TGTGCCAGCAGTGTAAGCAGGGGGAAAACTCTATACGAGCAGTACTTC.

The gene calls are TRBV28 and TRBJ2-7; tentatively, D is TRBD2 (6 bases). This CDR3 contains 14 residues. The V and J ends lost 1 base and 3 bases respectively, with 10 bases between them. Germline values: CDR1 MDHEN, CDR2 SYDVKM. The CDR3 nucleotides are TGTGCCAGCAGTTTATCCCTCGGGGGCTACGAGCAGTACTTC. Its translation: CASSLSLGGYEQYF. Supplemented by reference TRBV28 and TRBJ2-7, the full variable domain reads DVKVTQSSRYLVKRTGEKVFLECVQDMDHENMFWYRQDPGLGLRLIYFSYDVKMKEKGDIPEGYSVSREKKERFSLILESASTNQTSMYLCASSLSLGGYEQYFGPGTRLTVT.

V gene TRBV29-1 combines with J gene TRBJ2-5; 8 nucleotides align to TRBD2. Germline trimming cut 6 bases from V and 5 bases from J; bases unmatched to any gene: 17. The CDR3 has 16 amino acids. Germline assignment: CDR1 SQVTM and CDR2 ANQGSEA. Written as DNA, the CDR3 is TGCAGCGTCTCTTTTAGCGGGAATGGGTTGAAGGAGACCCAGTACTTC. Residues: CSVSFSGNGLKETQYF.

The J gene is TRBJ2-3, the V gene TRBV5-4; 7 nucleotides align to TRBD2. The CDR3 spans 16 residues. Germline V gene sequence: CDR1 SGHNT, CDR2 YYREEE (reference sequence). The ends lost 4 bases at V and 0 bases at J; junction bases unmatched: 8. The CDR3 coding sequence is TGTGCCAGCAGCCCCATAGCGGGTCCTAGCACAGATACGCAGTATTTT. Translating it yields CASSPIAGPSTDTQYF.

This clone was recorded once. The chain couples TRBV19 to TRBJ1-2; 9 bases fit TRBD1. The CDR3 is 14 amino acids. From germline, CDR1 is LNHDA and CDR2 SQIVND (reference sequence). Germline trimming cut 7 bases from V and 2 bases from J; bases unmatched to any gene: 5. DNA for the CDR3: TGTGCCAGTAATACGGGACAGGGCAACTATGGCTACACCTTC. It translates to CASNTGQGNYGYTF.

CDR3 residues: CSDSGNDGYTF. Here the CDR3 DNA reads TGCAGTGATAGTGGGAATGATGGCTACACCTTC. The chain is built from TRBV20-1 and TRBJ1-2, with unresolved D. The V and J ends lost 7 bases and 6 bases respectively, with 12 bases between them. Germline V gene data show CDR1 as DFQATT and CDR2 as SNEGSKA (reference sequence). The CDR3 has 11 residues.

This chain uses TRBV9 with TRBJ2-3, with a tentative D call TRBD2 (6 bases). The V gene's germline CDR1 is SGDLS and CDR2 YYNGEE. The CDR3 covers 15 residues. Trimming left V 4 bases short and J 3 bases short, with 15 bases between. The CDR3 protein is CASSPSRGGTDTQYF. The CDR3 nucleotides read TGTGCCAGCAGCCCCTCTCGTGGGGGGACAGATACGCAGTATTTT. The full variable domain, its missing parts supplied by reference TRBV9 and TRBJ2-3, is DSGVTQTPKHLITATGQRVTLRCSPRSGDLSVYWYQQSLDQGLQFLIQYYNGEERAKGNILERFSAQQFPDLHSELNLSSLELGDSALYFCASSPSRGGTDTQYFGPGTRLTVL.

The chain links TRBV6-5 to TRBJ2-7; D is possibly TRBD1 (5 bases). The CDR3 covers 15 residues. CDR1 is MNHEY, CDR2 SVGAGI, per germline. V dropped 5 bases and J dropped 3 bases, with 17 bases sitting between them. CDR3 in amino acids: CASSLQIQGGYEQYF. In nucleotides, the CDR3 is TGTGCCAGCAGTCTCCAAATTCAGGGCGGCTACGAGCAGTACTTC.